This T cell receptor beta chain was captured in a study of T cell repertoires in cytomegalovirus infection. Study summary: Matching HLA type, along with CMV infection, was indicated by public TCR beta signatures.

TCRdb itself ran the reads through MiXCR, one entry per CDR3 protein. The sample includes more than 150,000 distinct CDR3 sequences, about 20% of them seen just once. Study results and limitations: The cumulative frequency of public TCR beta families distinguished individuals who carried CMV together with the relevant HLA.

In the case of this clonotype: Its antigen remains unidentified.

Deletions cut 10 bases from V and 5 bases from J, with 13 bases between. CDR3 length: 12 amino acids. From germline, CDR1 is SGHVS and CDR2 FNYEAQ. Sequencing was done on a sample of PBMCs. The V and J genes are TRBV7-6 and TRBJ2-3, with D perhaps matching TRBD1 (6 bases). The TCR was taken from a human donor in good health (CMV status not recorded). Some clones in this sample may be carry-over from other donors' samples. The CDR3 reads CATKQGEDTQYF. Written as DNA, the CDR3 is TGTGCCACTAAACAGGGTGAAGATACGCAGTATTTT.